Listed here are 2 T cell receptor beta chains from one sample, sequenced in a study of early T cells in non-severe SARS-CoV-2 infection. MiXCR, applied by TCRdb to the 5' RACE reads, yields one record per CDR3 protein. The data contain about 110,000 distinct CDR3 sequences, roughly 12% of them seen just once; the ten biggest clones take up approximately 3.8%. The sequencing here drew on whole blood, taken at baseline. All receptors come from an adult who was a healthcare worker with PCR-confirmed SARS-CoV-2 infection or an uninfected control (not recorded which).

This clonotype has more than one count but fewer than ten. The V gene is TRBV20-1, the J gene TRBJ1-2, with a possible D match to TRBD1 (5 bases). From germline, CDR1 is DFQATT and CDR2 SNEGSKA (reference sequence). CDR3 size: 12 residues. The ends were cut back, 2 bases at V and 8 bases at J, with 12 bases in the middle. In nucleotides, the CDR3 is TGCAGTGCTAGAAAGGGGCTGGAAGGCTACACCTTC. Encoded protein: CSARKGLEGYTF.

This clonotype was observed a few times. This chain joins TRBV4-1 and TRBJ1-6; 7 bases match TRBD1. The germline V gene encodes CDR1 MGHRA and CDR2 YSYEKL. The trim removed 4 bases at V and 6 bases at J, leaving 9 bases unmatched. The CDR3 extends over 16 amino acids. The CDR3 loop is CASSPVTGTPNSPLHF. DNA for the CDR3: TGCGCCAGCAGCCCGGTGACAGGGACTCCTAATTCACCCCTCCACTTT.